Shown below are 23 T cell receptor beta chains from a single sample sequenced in a study of metastatic and nonmetastatic thyroid tumors. None of the patients had undergone any treatment ahead of thyroid surgery. TCRdb re-processed the PCR reads through MiXCR. The sample yields approximately 16,000 clones, about 13% seen once. Sequenced material: blood. The receptors here all came from a female donor with papillary thyroid cancer or a benign thyroid nodule (not recorded which). Some clones in this sample may be carry-over from other donors' samples.

This clone was counted ten times or more. V and J are TRBV5-5 and TRBJ2-7; D tentatively fits TRBD1 or TRBD2 (5 bases each). Trimming took off 4 bases at V and 7 bases at J, with 15 bases between the two ends. This CDR3 is 13 amino acids long. The V gene's germline CDR1 is SGHKS and CDR2 YYEKEE (reference sequence). CDR3 DNA: TGTGCCAGCAGCCAGGACCGCTGGGGGGAGCAGTACTTC. It specifies CASSQDRWGEQYF.

By sample share, this clone is medium-sized. The CDR3 region is CASSLMGSATYEQYF. In DNA, the CDR3 is TGTGCCAGCAGTTTAATGGGTAGCGCTACCTACGAGCAGTACTTC. The V call is TRBV28, the J call TRBJ2-7; tentatively, D is TRBD2 (5 bases). Trimming cost V 2 bases and J 2 bases, with 13 bases left between them. Germline V gene data show CDR1 as MDHEN and CDR2 as SYDVKM. The CDR3 consists of 15 residues.

This clone was seen many times. The rearrangement uses TRBV6-1 and TRBJ1-1, with D unresolved. The CDR3 is 12 amino acids. CDR1 is MNHNS and CDR2 is SASEGT in the germline V gene. V gave up 5 bases and J gave up 1 base, with 5 bases separating them. CDR3 DNA: TGTGCCAGCAGTCGACAGAACACTGAAGCTTTCTTT. Translation: CASSRQNTEAFF.

The chain couples TRBV2 to TRBJ1-2; D possibly corresponds to TRBD1 (6 bases). This CDR3 contains 13 residues. V was pared by 6 bases and J by 7 bases, with 15 bases between. From germline, CDR1 is SNHLY and CDR2 FYNNEI. CDR3 bases: TGTGCCAGCAGCGAAAACAGGGTCTGTGGCTACACCTTC. This codes for CASSENRVCGYTF.

This clone came up many times. This chain uses TRBV5-6 with TRBJ2-3, with unresolved D. Germline V lookup: CDR1 SGHDT, CDR2 YYEEEE. V lost 0 bases and J lost 5, with 4 bases in between. The CDR3 covers 12 residues. The CDR3 region has the DNA TGTGCCAGCAGCTTGGGGGAAGATACGCAGTATTTT. It codes for CASSLGEDTQYF.

This clone was recorded many times. The chain employs TRBV2 and TRBJ1-3; D is undetermined. CDR1 is SNHLY, CDR2 FYNNEI, per germline. This CDR3 contains 17 residues. Trimming left V 2 bases short and J 0 bases short, with 14 bases between. The CDR3 DNA is TGTGCCAGCAGTGAAAGTCCAGGTTTCTTCTCTGGAAACACCATATATTTT. Translating it yields CASSESPGFFSGNTIYF.

The table lists this clone with a few counts. A much larger clone differs by one base, so this may be a read error. This rearrangement joins TRBV6-5 to TRBJ1-5; D is unresolved. The CDR3 runs to 16 residues. Germline CDR1 MNHEY, CDR2 SVGAGI. CDR3 DNA sequence: TGTGCCAGCGGTTACTCGGAGGTCGTCCTTTCCCGGCCCCAGCATTTT. Translated, it gives CASGYSEVVLSRPQHF.

As concerns this clone: This may be a read error, as it is one base from a much larger clone. Other DNA sequences within the sample encode an identical CDR3. The chain carries TRBV5-6 and TRBJ1-5; 7 bases line up with TRBD1. The CDR3 is 15 amino acids. Germline CDR1 and CDR2: SGHDT and YYEEEE. This CDR3 is CASSPSRTGNQPQHF. DNA of the CDR3: TGTGCCAGCAGCCCTTCGAGGACAGGCAATCAGCCCCAACATTTT.

At least ten counts were recorded for this clone. The V and J genes are TRBV7-3 and TRBJ2-1; weak D call: TRBD1 (7 bases). CDR3 length: 13 residues. Trimming cost V 5 bases and J 8 bases, with 13 bases left between them. The germline gives CDR1 SGHTA, CDR2 FQGTGA. CDR3 sequence reads: CASSQGGGDEQFF. In DNA form, the CDR3 reads TGTGCCAGCAGCCAAGGAGGGGGCGATGAGCAGTTCTTC.

This clone appeared many times. The V call is TRBV20-1, the J call TRBJ2-3, with D unclear. The last part of the DNA fits TRBJ1-5 better; the J call may be wrong. The length of the CDR3 is 11 residues. Germline V lookup: CDR1 DFQATT, CDR2 SNEGSKA (reference sequence). In DNA, the CDR3 is TGCAGTGCTAGAGTCGGCGATACGCAGCATTTT. Protein: CSARVGDTQHF.

This clone was found many times. The chain has TRBV7-9 and TRBJ2-5; D possibly matches TRBD1 or TRBD2 (5 bases each). V was pared by 1 base and J by 4 bases, with 10 bases between. CDR3 length equals 14 residues. Germline loops: CDR1 SEHNR, CDR2 FQNEAQ (reference sequence). CDR3 region: CASSLDGGTETQYF. In DNA form, the CDR3 reads TGTGCCAGCAGCTTAGATGGGGGAACAGAGACCCAGTACTTC.

This clone has at least ten counts. The V call is TRBV27, the J call TRBJ1-5; TRBD1 might be the D (6 bases). Trimming left V 5 bases short and J 0 bases short, with 11 bases between. CDR1 is MNHEY, CDR2 SMNVEV, per germline (reference sequence). The CDR3 has 15 amino acids. Here the CDR3 reads CASSRTVYSNQPQHF. The CDR3 DNA follows: TGTGCCAGCAGTCGGACAGTTTATAGCAATCAGCCCCAGCATTTT.

This clone was counted at least ten times. The chain recombines TRBV20-1 with TRBJ1-5; D may be TRBD1 (5 bases). In germline, CDR1 is DFQATT, CDR2 SNEGSKA (reference sequence). Trimming removed 3 bases at V and 7 bases at J, with 10 bases between. The CDR3 contains 12 residues. Here the CDR3 reads CSARGGNQPQHF. In DNA form, the CDR3 reads TGCAGTGCTAGGGGGGGGAACCAGCCCCAGCATTTT.

This clone was picked up many times. The chain employs TRBV9 and TRBJ2-1, with D tentatively TRBD1 or TRBD2 (5 bases each). The V end was cut by 3 bases, the J end by 1 base, with 14 bases between. Per germline, CDR1 SGDLS and CDR2 YYNGEE. There are 16 residues in the CDR3. The CDR3 sequence: CASSASRDLSYNEQFF. The CDR3 coding sequence is TGTGCCAGCAGCGCTAGTAGGGACCTATCCTACAATGAGCAGTTCTTC.

This clone is judged medium-sized (0.01 to 0.1%). The V gene is TRBV12-3 or TRBV12-4, the J gene TRBJ2-7; D gene ambiguous. With 3 bases removed from V and 2 bases from J, the gap between germline ends came to 11 bases. CDR3 size: 14 residues. This CDR3 reads CASSLQGSTYEQYF. The DNA for the CDR3 is TGTGCCAGCAGTTTGCAAGGGTCGACCTACGAGCAGTACTTC.

For this clone: The junction departs from the called germline gene at one end, perhaps through a read error. The V call is TRBV2, the J call TRBJ1-6; tentative D call: TRBD1 (5 bases). The CDR3 sequence is 13 residues long. Germline V gene sequence: CDR1 SNHLY, CDR2 FYNNEI. CDR3 nucleotide sequence: TGTGACAGCAGCCCCACGAGGGGTTCACCCCTCCACTTT. This translates into CDSSPTRGSPLHF.

V usage is TRBV6-1 and J usage is TRBJ2-7; 8 positions match TRBD1. V gave up 5 bases and J gave up 1 base; unmatched junction bases: 7. This CDR3 comprises 15 residues. Germline V lookup: CDR1 MNHNS, CDR2 SASEGT. The CDR3 bases are TGTGCCAGCAGTCCCTCCGGGACAGGTTCCTACGAGCAGTACTTC. Translating it yields CASSPSGTGSYEQYF.

At least ten counts were recorded for this clone. The chain combines TRBV6-1 with TRBJ1-3; unclear D gene. Germline V gene lookup returns CDR1 MNHNS and CDR2 SASEGT. The CDR3 runs 15 residues. V was cut by 3 bases and J by 2 bases, with 11 bases left in between. This chain's CDR3 is CASSDRPGAGNTIYF. DNA for the CDR3: TGTGCCAGCAGTGACAGACCCGGGGCTGGAAACACCATATATTTT.

This clone is judged medium-sized. This rearrangement joins TRBV6-1 to TRBJ2-3, with D possibly being TRBD2 (5 bases). The V end lost 7 bases, the J end lost 7 bases, and 18 bases lay between the germline ends. Germline V gene data show CDR1 as MNHNS and CDR2 as SASEGT. The CDR3 extends over 14 amino acids. The CDR3 DNA reads TGTGCCAGCAACAACGGGGATGGCACGCATACGCAGTATTTT. Translated, it gives CASNNGDGTHTQYF.

On this clone itself: One base away lies a much larger clone, so this may be a sequencing read error. J is TRBJ2-5 and V is TRBV4-1, with 8 nucleotides matching TRBD1. This CDR3 spans 13 amino acids. CDR1 MGHRA and CDR2 YSYEKL come from the germline V gene. This CDR3 reads CAISQGAAETQYF. CDR3 sequence (DNA): TGCGCCATCAGCCAGGGGGCTGCCGAGACCCAGTACTTC.

This clone ranks as medium-sized. The rearrangement joins TRBV19 to TRBJ2-7; D gene unclear. Trimming shortened V by 11 bases and J by 4 bases, and 6 bases separated the two germline ends. CDR1 is LNHDA, CDR2 SQIVND, per germline (reference sequence). This CDR3 spans 9 amino acids. The CDR3 DNA follows: TGTGCCGTCGTTTACGAGCAGTACTTC. This codes for CAVVYEQYF.

Sample share makes this clone medium-sized. Different DNA sequences within this sample yield the same CDR3. J is TRBJ2-7 and V is TRBV28; D call uncertain. V lost 4 bases and J 11 bases, leaving 9 bases between the germline ends. CDR3 size: 10 residues. Germline V gene sequence: CDR1 MDHEN, CDR2 SYDVKM. This chain's CDR3 is CASSSQRKYF. The CDR3 DNA follows: TGTGCCAGCAGTTCCCAGAGGAAGTACTTC. Variable domain in full (rest from reference TRBV28 and TRBJ2-7): DVKVTQSSRYLVKRTGEKVFLECVQDMDHENMFWYRQDPGLGLRLIYFSYDVKMKEKGDIPEGYSVSREKKERFSLILESASTNQTSMYLCASSSQRKYFGPGTRLTVT.

This clone has at least ten counts. The chain is built from TRBV7-8 and TRBJ2-1, with D possibly being TRBD1 (5 bases). V shed 3 bases and J shed 1 base, with 13 bases lying between them. Germline V gene lookup returns CDR1 SGHVS and CDR2 FQNEAQ. The CDR3 has 16 amino acids. The CDR3 DNA follows: TGTGCCAGCAGCTTGAAGGGGCTAGAGTCCTACAATGAGCAGTTCTTC. Its translation: CASSLKGLESYNEQFF. Drawing the rest from reference TRBV7-8 and TRBJ2-1, the complete variable domain is GAGVSQSPRYKVAKRGQDVALRCDPISGHVSLFWYQQALGQGPEFLTYFQNEAQLDKSGLPSDRFFAERPEGSVSTLKIQRTQQEDSAVYLCASSLKGLESYNEQFFGPGTRLTVL.